One sample yielded the 32 T cell receptor beta chains listed below, sequenced in a study of patients and donors after allogeneic stem cell transplantation. TCRdb re-derived calls from the RT-PCR reads in MiXCR, one entry per CDR3 protein. This sample has 390,000 or so distinct CDR3 sequences, with 15% to 20% found just once. Sequenced material: blood, either unsorted or a sorted T cell fraction (not recorded which). The source is a human donor who was either an allogeneic HSCT recipient or a stem cell or donor lymphocyte infusion donor (not recorded which). It is not recorded whose cells these are; they may come from a transplant donor.

This clonotype was found a few times. The V and J genes are TRBV24-1 and TRBJ2-2; D might be TRBD1 (6 bases). The CDR3 runs to 15 residues. Germline values: CDR1 KGHDR, CDR2 SFDVKD. The germline V and J ends were trimmed by 6 bases and 4 bases, with 14 bases remaining between them. CDR3 amino acids: CATSYRVDGTGELFF. DNA of the CDR3: TGTGCCACCAGTTACAGGGTTGACGGCACCGGGGAGCTGTTTTTT.

This clonotype was counted only a few times. The rearrangement joins TRBV27 to TRBJ1-1; D is ambiguous. The ends were cut back, 0 bases at V and 1 base at J, with 9 bases in the middle. CDR1 is MNHEY and CDR2 is SMNVEV in the germline V gene (reference sequence). The CDR3 is 15 amino acids. DNA for the CDR3: TGTGCCAGCAGTTTATCAGGGTGGGGGAACACTGAAGCTTTCTTT. Protein sequence: CASSLSGWGNTEAFF.

The chain recombines TRBV3-1 with TRBJ1-3; D uncertain. CDR3 length: 15 amino acids. Per germline, CDR1 LGHDT and CDR2 YNNKEL (reference sequence). V was cut by 3 bases and J by 0 bases, with 9 bases left in between. CDR3 bases: TGTGCCAGCAGCCACAGACTAAACTCTGGAAACACCATATATTTT. Translating it yields CASSHRLNSGNTIYF.

The chain has TRBV6-5 and TRBJ1-1; D not certain. CDR3 length equals 14 residues. The V end lost 4 bases, the J end lost 5 bases, and 14 bases lay between the germline ends. Germline V lookup: CDR1 MNHEY, CDR2 SVGAGI. As DNA, the CDR3 is TGTGCCAGCAGTTCTGTGTACGAAGGGACTGAAGCTTTCTTT. It codes for CASSSVYEGTEAFF.

The chain carries TRBV7-2 and TRBJ2-1, with 7 bases aligning to TRBD2. The germline CDR1 and CDR2 sequences are SGHTA and FQGNSA. Trimming at V came to 5 bases and at J to 2 bases, leaving 9 bases not matched to a gene. The CDR3 covers 16 residues. In DNA, the CDR3 is TGTGCCAGCAGCCCCCGGGGTAGCGGGCCCTACAATGAGCAGTTCTTC. Translating gives CASSPRGSGPYNEQFF.

This clonotype has only a few counts. The rearrangement joins TRBV7-3 to TRBJ1-2, with 7 nucleotides matching TRBD1. V dropped 10 bases and J dropped 5; count of bases not matched to a gene: 10. Germline V gene data show CDR1 as SGHTA and CDR2 as FQGTGA. The CDR3 is made up of 13 amino acids. The CDR3 region has the DNA TGTGCCAAGGGGGGCAGGGGGGCGTATGGCTACACCTTC. Residues: CAKGGRGAYGYTF. Full variable domain (missing parts from reference TRBV7-3 and TRBJ1-2): GAGVSQTPSNKVTEKGKYVELRCDPISGHTALYWYRQSLGQGPEFLIYFQGTGAADDSGLPNDRFFAVRPEGSVSTLKIQRTERGDSAVYLCAKGGRGAYGYTFGSGTRLTVV.

The chain combines TRBV29-1 with TRBJ1-1, with no clear D. This CDR3 comprises 14 residues. CDR1 and CDR2 from the germline V gene are SQVTM and ANQGSEA. The V end lost 4 bases, the J end lost 0 bases, and 12 bases lay between the germline ends. The CDR3 loop is CSVGPGTMNTEAFF. CDR3 bases: TGCAGCGTTGGCCCAGGAACCATGAACACTGAAGCTTTCTTT.

This chain links TRBV12-3 or TRBV12-4 with TRBJ2-3, with 13 nucleotides matching TRBD2. The trim removed 6 bases at V and 5 bases at J, leaving 2 bases unmatched. The CDR3 consists of 14 residues. The CDR3 reads CASRLAGGRDTQYF. For the CDR3, the DNA is TGTGCCAGCAGACTAGCGGGGGGGCGAGATACGCAGTATTTT.

The chain employs TRBV20-1 and TRBJ1-4, with D possibly matching TRBD1 (5 bases). The CDR3 has 12 residues. Germline assignment: CDR1 DFQATT and CDR2 SNEGSKA (reference sequence). CDR3 nucleotide sequence: TGCAGCGCGGGACTTTTTAATGAAAAACTGTTTTTT. It codes for CSAGLFNEKLFF.

The chain couples TRBV18 to TRBJ2-5, with unresolved D. CDR3 length: 15 amino acids. Trimming took 5 bases from V and 4 from J, leaving 17 bases between them. Per the germline V gene, CDR1 is KGHSH and CDR2 is LQKENI. The CDR3 sequence: CASSATFTPGETQYF. DNA of the CDR3: TGTGCCAGCTCAGCCACCTTCACCCCGGGAGAGACCCAGTACTTC.

This chain joins TRBV20-1 and TRBJ1-5, with 8 bases fitting TRBD1. V trimming: 0 bases; J trimming: 7 bases; junction bases outside the gene matches: 8. CDR3 length: 15 amino acids. Germline CDR1 DFQATT, CDR2 SNEGSKA (reference sequence). CDR3 residues: CSARDRIRGHQPQHF. Here the CDR3 DNA reads TGCAGTGCTAGAGATCGAATCAGGGGGCACCAGCCCCAGCATTTT.

The chain links TRBV5-1 to TRBJ2-1, with D possibly matching TRBD2 (7 bases). Trimming shortened V by 1 base and J by 0 bases, and 11 bases separated the two germline ends. Germline V gene data show CDR1 as SGHRS and CDR2 as YFSETQ. The CDR3 has 16 residues. The CDR3 sequence: CASSLTGGSSYNEQFF. The CDR3 nucleotides are TGCGCCAGCAGCTTGACGGGGGGCTCCTCCTACAATGAGCAGTTCTTC.

This clonotype turned up a few times. The chain uses TRBV5-1 and TRBJ2-3; weak D call: TRBD1 (5 bases). Germline V gene lookup returns CDR1 SGHRS and CDR2 YFSETQ. V was clipped by 1 base and J by 6 bases, with 9 bases between them. The CDR3 is 13 amino acids. The DNA for the CDR3 is TGCGCCAGCAGCTTGCAGGGTTTTGATACGCAGTATTTT. Amino acids: CASSLQGFDTQYF. Supplemented by reference TRBV5-1 and TRBJ2-3, the full variable domain reads KAGVTQTPRYLIKTRGQQVTLSCSPISGHRSVSWYQQTPGQGLQFLFEYFSETQRNKGNFPGRFSGRQFSNSRSEMNVSTLELGDSALYLCASSLQGFDTQYFGPGTRLTVL.

Ten or more counts support this clonotype. The genes are TRBV6-1 and TRBJ2-7, with 7 positions matching TRBD1. Germline V CDR1 and CDR2: MNHNS, SASEGT. J was trimmed by 0 bases and V by 2 bases; bases with no gene match: 1. The CDR3 extends over 14 amino acids. This CDR3 reads CASSEWDSSYEQYF. The CDR3 coding sequence is TGTGCCAGCAGTGAATGGGACAGCTCCTACGAGCAGTACTTC.

This clonotype appeared a single time. This chain joins TRBV20-1 and TRBJ2-7, with TRBD2 identical over 10 bases. V was pared by 6 bases and J by 6 bases, with 11 bases of the junction left unmatched. This CDR3 contains 14 residues. CDR1 DFQATT and CDR2 SNEGSKA come from the germline V gene (reference sequence). CDR3 loop: CSAQELAGKGEQYF. CDR3 sequence (DNA): TGCAGTGCCCAGGAACTAGCGGGAAAGGGCGAGCAGTACTTC.

The table lists this clonotype with many counts. The CDR3 region has the DNA TGTGCCAGCAGCCCAGGGATGGGGGGGATGCTGTTTTTT. Translated, it gives CASSPGMGGMLFF. The chain has TRBV7-8 and TRBJ2-2, with 7 bases identical to TRBD2. After removal of 5 bases from V and 13 bases from J, the junction contained 10 bases not matched to a gene. CDR3 size: 13 residues. In germline, CDR1 is SGHVS, CDR2 FQNEAQ. Complete variable domain (other parts from reference TRBV7-8 and TRBJ2-2): GAGVSQSPRYKVAKRGQDVALRCDPISGHVSLFWYQQALGQGPEFLTYFQNEAQLDKSGLPSDRFFAERPEGSVSTLKIQRTQQEDSAVYLCASSPGMGGMLFFGEGSRLTVL.

The chain couples TRBV21-1 to TRBJ2-7; the table names TRBD2, a call not compared with the DNA. TRBV21-1 is annotated as a pseudogene. CDR3 size: 16 residues. The CDR3, as DNA: TGTGCCAGCAGCGCGGGGACTAGCGTACAGGTCTACGAGCAGTACTTC. It encodes CASSAGTSVQVYEQYF.

This clonotype was seen at least ten times. The chain combines TRBV7-9 with TRBJ2-1, with TRBD1 identical over 10 bases. The CDR3 runs 16 residues. Germline V lookup: CDR1 SEHNR, CDR2 FQNEAQ (reference sequence). The ends lost 4 bases at V and 8 bases at J; junction bases unmatched: 11. The CDR3 coding sequence is TGTGCCAGCAGCTCGACCTGGGGACAGGGGCTGGATGAGCAGTTCTTC. Translated, it gives CASSSTWGQGLDEQFF.

A few counts support this clonotype. J is TRBJ2-2 and V is TRBV6-5; the D gene is possibly TRBD1 (5 bases). CDR3 size: 17 residues. V dropped 0 bases and J dropped 3 bases, with 14 bases sitting between them. Germline lookup yields CDR1 MNHEY and CDR2 SVGAGI. CDR3 in amino acids: CASSYSKAGIYTGELFF. CDR3 nucleotide sequence: TGTGCCAGCAGTTACTCGAAAGCAGGGATCTACACCGGGGAGCTGTTTTTT.

This clonotype was counted between two and nine times. This chain uses TRBV5-1 with TRBJ1-1; D is unclear. The V and J ends lost 5 bases and 1 base respectively, with 15 bases between them. The CDR3 spans 15 residues. Germline-derived CDR1 and CDR2 are SGHRS and YFSETQ. CDR3 loop: CASRFSQTPNTEAFF. Here the CDR3 DNA reads TGCGCCAGCAGATTCTCCCAAACTCCGAACACTGAAGCTTTCTTT.

The chain couples TRBV29-1 to TRBJ2-7, with 7 bases that match TRBD1. The ends lost 4 bases at V and 2 bases at J; junction bases unmatched: 5. The germline V gene has CDR1 SQVTM and CDR2 ANQGSEA. There are 13 residues in the CDR3. The CDR3 reads CSVARDSPYEQYF. As DNA, the CDR3 is TGCAGCGTTGCCCGGGACAGTCCCTACGAGCAGTACTTC.

This clonotype was detected a few times. CDR3 amino acids: CASSQGLAGTTDTQYF. CDR3 coding DNA: TGCGCCAGCAGCCAAGGGCTAGCGGGAACCACAGATACGCAGTATTTT. The chain employs TRBV4-1 and TRBJ2-3, with 9 bases matching TRBD2. The J segment lost 2 bases and the V segment lost 1 base, leaving 4 bases of the junction unmatched. The CDR3 covers 16 residues. Germline V gene lookup returns CDR1 MGHRA and CDR2 YSYEKL.

This clonotype was counted many times. The genes are TRBV29-1 and TRBJ2-7; the D gene is possibly TRBD2 (6 bases). CDR1 SQVTM and CDR2 ANQGSEA come from the germline V gene. The CDR3 spans 12 residues. Trimming pared 0 bases from V and 8 bases from J, leaving 11 bases between. CDR3 sequence reads: CSVEDRGNKQYF. DNA for the CDR3: TGCAGCGTTGAAGACCGCGGGAACAAGCAGTACTTC.

The V call is TRBV18, the J call TRBJ1-2; the D is unclear. This CDR3 has 13 amino acids. Germline lookup yields CDR1 KGHSH and CDR2 LQKENI. V was clipped by 3 bases and J by 4 bases, with 9 bases between them. CDR3 protein: CASSPDVLYGYTF. As DNA, the CDR3 is TGTGCCAGCTCACCGGACGTCCTCTATGGCTACACCTTC. The full variable domain, in which reference TRBV18 and TRBJ1-2 provide the parts outside the CDR3, is NAGVMQNPRHLVRRRGQEARLRCSPMKGHSHVYWYRQLPEEGLKFMVYLQKENIIDESGMPKERFSAEFPKEGPSILRIQQVVRGDSAAYFCASSPDVLYGYTFGSGTRLTVV.

The table lists this clonotype with a few counts. The CDR3 region has the DNA TGTGCCAGCAGCCAATCACGGGGGGCTAGCGGGGCCGAGCAGTACTTC. It translates to CASSQSRGASGAEQYF. The chain links TRBV3-1 to TRBJ2-7, with 9 bases lining up with TRBD2. The CDR3 has 16 residues. V lost 2 bases and J lost 6; bases outside the gene matches: 11. Germline assignment: CDR1 LGHDT and CDR2 YNNKEL (reference sequence).

This clonotype has a handful of counts. The gene calls are TRBV5-4 and TRBJ2-6; D not certain. CDR3 length equals 17 residues. Trimming took 2 bases from V and 4 from J, leaving 16 bases between them. From germline, CDR1 is SGHNT and CDR2 YYREEE (reference sequence). Here the CDR3 DNA reads TGTGCCAGCAGCTTTGATGGTGGGGTGCCCGGGGCCAACGTCCTGACTTTC. This gives the protein CASSFDGGVPGANVLTF.

The V call is TRBV7-6, the J call TRBJ2-7; either TRBD1 or TRBD2 may fit D (6 bases each). CDR1 and CDR2 (germline): SGHVS, FNYEAQ. Trimming stripped 5 bases from V and 6 bases from J, with 14 bases between. The CDR3 extends over 13 amino acids. Here the CDR3 reads CASSRRGAFEQYF. CDR3 nucleotides: TGTGCCAGCAGCCGAAGGGGGGCGTTCGAGCAGTACTTC. Full variable domain (rest looked up from reference TRBV7-6 and TRBJ2-7): GAGVSQSPRYKVTKRGQDVALRCDPISGHVSLYWYRQALGQGPEFLTYFNYEAQQDKSGLPNDRFSAERPEGSISTLTIQRTEQRDSAMYRCASSRRGAFEQYFGPGTRLTVT.

This clonotype has at least ten counts. V is TRBV12-3 or TRBV12-4 and J is TRBJ1-1; no definite D call. The CDR3 runs 13 residues. V was shortened by 6 bases and J by 1 base, with 9 bases between the two germline ends. The CDR3 bases are TGTGCCAGCAGACCCACCACGAACACTGAAGCTTTCTTT. Translation: CASRPTTNTEAFF.

This chain connects TRBV20-1 to TRBJ2-3; D perhaps matches TRBD2 (6 bases). Per germline, CDR1 DFQATT and CDR2 SNEGSKA (reference sequence). The CDR3 has 11 amino acids. The V end was cut by 4 bases, the J end by 5 bases, with 7 bases between. The chain's CDR3 is CSATREDTQYF. The CDR3 DNA sequence: TGCAGTGCTACGCGGGAAGATACGCAGTATTTT.

Worth noting for this clonotype: A much larger clone lies a single base off, so this may be a read error. The chain links TRBV4-1 to TRBJ2-7; tentatively, D is TRBD1 or TRBD2 (5 bases each). The CDR3 runs to 14 residues. Germline V gives CDR1 MGHRA, CDR2 YSYEKL. CDR3 amino acids: CASSPNAGRYEQHF. CDR3 bases: TGCGCCAGCAGCCCGAACGCAGGGAGATACGAGCAGCACTTC.

The chain uses TRBV4-1 and TRBJ1-1; TRBD1 agrees at 7 bases. The V gene's germline CDR1 is MGHRA and CDR2 YSYEKL. The CDR3 runs 15 residues. Trimming removed 5 bases from V and 2 bases from J; junction bases left unmatched: 8. The CDR3 loop is CASSYPGTVNTEAFF. The CDR3 DNA is TGCGCCAGCAGCTACCCCGGGACAGTAAACACTGAAGCTTTCTTT.

The chain couples TRBV5-5 to TRBJ2-3; D is unclear. Germline V CDR1 and CDR2: SGHKS, YYEKEE (reference sequence). V was trimmed by 4 bases and J by 1 base, leaving 13 bases between them. CDR3 size: 15 residues. The CDR3 nucleotides read TGTGCCAGCAGCCTGGATGGGATTCGCACAGATACGCAGTATTTT. It codes for CASSLDGIRTDTQYF.